This TCR beta chain was identified in a study of technical replicates of blood from a handful of donors. Sequencing was performed with immunoSEQ multiplex PCR; in TCRdb, only in-frame clones are kept and a portion is missing. The sample yields roughly 52,000 clones, over 90% seen once. V dropped 6 bases and J dropped 15; count of bases not matched to a gene: 10. Germline lookup yields CDR1 MNHEY and CDR2 SVGAGI. The CDR3 extends over 13 amino acids. The rearrangement links TRBV6-5 to TRBJ2-1; 11 bases are a match to TRBD2. This clonotype was sampled from a human donor in good health. Some clones in this sample may be carry-over from other donors' samples. Sequenced material: PBMCs. CDR3 residues: CASRQNSGGAGFF. DNA of the CDR3: TGTGCCAGCAGGCAAAATAGCGGGGGGGCTGGGTTCTTC.